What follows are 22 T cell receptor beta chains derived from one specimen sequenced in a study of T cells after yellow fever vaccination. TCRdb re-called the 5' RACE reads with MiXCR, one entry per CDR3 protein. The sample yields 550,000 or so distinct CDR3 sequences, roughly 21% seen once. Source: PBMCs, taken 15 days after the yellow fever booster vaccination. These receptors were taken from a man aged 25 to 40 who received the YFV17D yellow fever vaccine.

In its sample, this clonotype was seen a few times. In DNA, the CDR3 is TGCAGTGCCACTTTAATCCGGACGAGAAACACCGGGGAGCTGTTTTTT. It codes for CSATLIRTRNTGELFF. The gene calls are TRBV20-1 and TRBJ2-2; D is ambiguous. V lost 6 bases and J lost 2, with 19 bases in between. CDR1 DFQATT and CDR2 SNEGSKA come from the germline V gene (reference sequence). The CDR3 sequence is 16 residues long.

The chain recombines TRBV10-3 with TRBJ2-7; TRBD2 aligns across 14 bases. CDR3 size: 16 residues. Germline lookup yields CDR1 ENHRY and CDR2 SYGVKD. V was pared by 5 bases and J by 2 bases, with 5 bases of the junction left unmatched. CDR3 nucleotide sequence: TGTGCCATCAGTCCGGGACTAGCGGGAGCCGCCTACGAGCAGTACTTC. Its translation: CAISPGLAGAAYEQYF.

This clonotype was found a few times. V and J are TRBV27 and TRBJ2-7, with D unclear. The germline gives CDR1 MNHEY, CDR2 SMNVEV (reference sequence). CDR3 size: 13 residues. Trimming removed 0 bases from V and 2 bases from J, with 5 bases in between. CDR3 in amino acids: CASSLSRAYEQYF. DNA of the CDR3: TGTGCCAGCAGTTTATCTAGGGCCTACGAGCAGTACTTC.

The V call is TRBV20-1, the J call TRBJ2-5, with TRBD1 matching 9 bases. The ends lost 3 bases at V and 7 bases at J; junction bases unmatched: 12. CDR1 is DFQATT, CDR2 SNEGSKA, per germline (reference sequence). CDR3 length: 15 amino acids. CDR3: CSASKPGQGIGTQYF. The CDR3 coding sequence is TGCAGTGCTAGTAAACCGGGACAGGGTATCGGGACCCAGTACTTC.

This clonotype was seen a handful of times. Here the CDR3 reads CASSLMSAGNTGELFF. The CDR3 coding sequence is TGCGCCAGCAGCTTGATGTCAGCGGGGAACACCGGGGAGCTGTTTTTT. The chain recombines TRBV5-1 with TRBJ2-2, with D perhaps matching TRBD2 (6 bases). This CDR3 comprises 16 residues. Between the trimmed V and J ends, which lost 1 base and 1 base, there was a span of 11 bases. Germline values: CDR1 SGHRS, CDR2 YFSETQ.

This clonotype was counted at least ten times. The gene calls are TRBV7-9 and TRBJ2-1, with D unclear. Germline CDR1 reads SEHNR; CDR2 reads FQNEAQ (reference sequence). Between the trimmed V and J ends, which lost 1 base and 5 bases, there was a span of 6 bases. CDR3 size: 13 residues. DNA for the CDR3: TGTGCCAGCAGCTTAGGTGGCCACAATGAGCAGTTCTTC. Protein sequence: CASSLGGHNEQFF. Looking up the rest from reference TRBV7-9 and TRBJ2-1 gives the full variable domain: DTGVSQNPRHKITKRGQNVTFRCDPISEHNRLYWYRQTLGQGPEFLTYFQNEAQLEKSRLLSDRFSAERPKGSFSTLEIQRTEQGDSAMYLCASSLGGHNEQFFGPGTRLTVL.

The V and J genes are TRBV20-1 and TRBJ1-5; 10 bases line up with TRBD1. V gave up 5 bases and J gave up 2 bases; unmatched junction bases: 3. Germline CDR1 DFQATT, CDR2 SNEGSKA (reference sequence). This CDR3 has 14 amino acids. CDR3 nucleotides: TGCAGTGCTTCCGGGACAGGGGGCAATCAGCCCCAGCATTTT. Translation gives CSASGTGGNQPQHF.

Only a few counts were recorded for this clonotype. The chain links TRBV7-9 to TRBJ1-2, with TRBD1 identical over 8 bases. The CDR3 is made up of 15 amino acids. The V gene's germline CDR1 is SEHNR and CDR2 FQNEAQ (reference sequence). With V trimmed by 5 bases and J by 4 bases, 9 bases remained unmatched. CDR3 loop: CASSSGTGDLYGYTF. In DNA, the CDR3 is TGTGCCAGCAGCAGCGGGACAGGAGATCTCTATGGCTACACCTTC.

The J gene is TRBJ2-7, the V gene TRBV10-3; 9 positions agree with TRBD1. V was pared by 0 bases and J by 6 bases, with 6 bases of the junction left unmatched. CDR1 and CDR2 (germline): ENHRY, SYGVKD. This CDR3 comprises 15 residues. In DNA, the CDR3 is TGTGCCATCAGTGAGTCCCGGACAGGGGAGGGCGAGCAGTACTTC. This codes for CAISESRTGEGEQYF.

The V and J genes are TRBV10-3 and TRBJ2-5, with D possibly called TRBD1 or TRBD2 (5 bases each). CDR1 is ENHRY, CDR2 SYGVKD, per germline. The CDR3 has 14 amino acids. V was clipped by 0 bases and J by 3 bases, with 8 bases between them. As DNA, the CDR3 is TGTGCCATCAGTGAGTCGGGGACGAAAGAGACCCAGTACTTC. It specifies CAISESGTKETQYF.

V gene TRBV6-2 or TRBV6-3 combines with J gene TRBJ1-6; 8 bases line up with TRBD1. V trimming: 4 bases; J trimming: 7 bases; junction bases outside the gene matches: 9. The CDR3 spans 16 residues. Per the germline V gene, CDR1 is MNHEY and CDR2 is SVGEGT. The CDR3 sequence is CASSFSGGRGNSPLHF. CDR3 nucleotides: TGTGCCAGCAGTTTCTCAGGGGGCCGGGGCAATTCACCCCTCCACTTT.

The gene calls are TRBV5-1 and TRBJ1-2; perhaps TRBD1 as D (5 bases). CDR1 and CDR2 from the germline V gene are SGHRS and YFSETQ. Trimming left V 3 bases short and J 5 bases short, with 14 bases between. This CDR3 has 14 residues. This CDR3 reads CASSWGTGKYGYTF. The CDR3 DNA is TGCGCCAGCAGCTGGGGCACCGGGAAATATGGCTACACCTTC.

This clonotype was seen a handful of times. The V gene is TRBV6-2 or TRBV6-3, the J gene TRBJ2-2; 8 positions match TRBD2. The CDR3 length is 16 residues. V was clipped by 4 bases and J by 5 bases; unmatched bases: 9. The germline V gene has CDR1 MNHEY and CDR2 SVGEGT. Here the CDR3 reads CASSSAGGGRTGELFF. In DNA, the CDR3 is TGTGCCAGCAGTTCCGCGGGGGGCGGCCGGACCGGGGAGCTGTTTTTT.

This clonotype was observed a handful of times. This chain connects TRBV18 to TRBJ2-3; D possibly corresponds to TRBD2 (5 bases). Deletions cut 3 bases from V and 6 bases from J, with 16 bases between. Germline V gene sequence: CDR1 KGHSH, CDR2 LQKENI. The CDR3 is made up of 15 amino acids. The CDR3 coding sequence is TGTGCCAGCTCACCTGCCTCCCCCGGCGGGGATACGCAGTATTTT. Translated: CASSPASPGGDTQYF.

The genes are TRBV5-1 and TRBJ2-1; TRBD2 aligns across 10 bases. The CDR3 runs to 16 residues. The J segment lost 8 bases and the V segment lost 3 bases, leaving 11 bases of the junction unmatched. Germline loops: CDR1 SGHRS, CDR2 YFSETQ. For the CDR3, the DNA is TGCGCCAGCAGCTCGGTTACTAGCGGGATAATGTATGAGCAGTTCTTC. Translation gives CASSSVTSGIMYEQFF.

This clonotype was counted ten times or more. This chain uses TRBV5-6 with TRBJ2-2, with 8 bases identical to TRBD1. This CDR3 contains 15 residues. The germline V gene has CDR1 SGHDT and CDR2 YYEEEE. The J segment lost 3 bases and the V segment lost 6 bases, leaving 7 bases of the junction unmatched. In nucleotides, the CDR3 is TGTGCCAGCAACCGGAGGACAGGGTACACCGGGGAGCTGTTTTTT. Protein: CASNRRTGYTGELFF.

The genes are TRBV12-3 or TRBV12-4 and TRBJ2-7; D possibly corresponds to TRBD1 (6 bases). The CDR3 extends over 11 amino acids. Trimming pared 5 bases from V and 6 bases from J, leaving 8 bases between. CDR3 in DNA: TGTGCCAGCAGTCGGACAGCCGAGCAGTACTTC. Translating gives CASSRTAEQYF.

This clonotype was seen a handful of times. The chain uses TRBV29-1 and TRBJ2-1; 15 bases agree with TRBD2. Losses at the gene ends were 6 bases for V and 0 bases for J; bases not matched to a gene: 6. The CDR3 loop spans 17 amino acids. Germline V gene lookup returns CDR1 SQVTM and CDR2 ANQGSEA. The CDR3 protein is CSVYGLAGGHSYNEQFF. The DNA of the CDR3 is TGCAGCGTCTACGGACTAGCGGGAGGGCACTCCTACAATGAGCAGTTCTTC.

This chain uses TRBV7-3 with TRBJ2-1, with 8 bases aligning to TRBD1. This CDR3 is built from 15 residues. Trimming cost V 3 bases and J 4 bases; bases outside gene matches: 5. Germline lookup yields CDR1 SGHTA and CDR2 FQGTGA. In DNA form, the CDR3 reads TGTGCCAGCAGCTTGACGGGACAGGAATACAATGAGCAGTTCTTC. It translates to CASSLTGQEYNEQFF.

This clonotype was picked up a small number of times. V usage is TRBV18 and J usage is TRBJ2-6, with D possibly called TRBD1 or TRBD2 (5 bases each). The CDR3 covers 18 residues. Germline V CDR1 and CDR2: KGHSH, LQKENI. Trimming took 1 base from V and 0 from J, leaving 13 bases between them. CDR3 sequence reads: CASSPQPGTSSGANVLTF. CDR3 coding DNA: TGTGCCAGCTCACCACAACCCGGGACCTCCTCTGGGGCCAACGTCCTGACTTTC.

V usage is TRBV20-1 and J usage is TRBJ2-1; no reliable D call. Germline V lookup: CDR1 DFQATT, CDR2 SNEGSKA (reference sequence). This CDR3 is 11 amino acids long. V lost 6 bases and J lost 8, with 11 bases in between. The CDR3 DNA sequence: TGCAGTGCAGAAGGGCTCGATGAGCAGTTCTTC. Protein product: CSAEGLDEQFF.

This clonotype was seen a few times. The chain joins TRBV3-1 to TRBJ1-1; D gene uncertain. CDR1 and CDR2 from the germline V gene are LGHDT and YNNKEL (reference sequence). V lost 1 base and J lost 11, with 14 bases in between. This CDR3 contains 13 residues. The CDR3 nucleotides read TGTGCCAGCAGCCAAGTGGAGAGTGGGGTGGCTTTCTTT. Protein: CASSQVESGVAFF.